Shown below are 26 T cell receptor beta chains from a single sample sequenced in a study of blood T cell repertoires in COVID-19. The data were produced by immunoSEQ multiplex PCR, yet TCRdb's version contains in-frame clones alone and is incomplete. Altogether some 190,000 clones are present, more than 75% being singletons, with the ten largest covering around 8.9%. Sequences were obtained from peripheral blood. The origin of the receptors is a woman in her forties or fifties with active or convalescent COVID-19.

CDR3 sequence reads: CASSSMGATEAFF. The CDR3 DNA sequence: TGTGCCAGCAGCTCGATGGGGGCCACTGAAGCTTTCTTT. The J gene is TRBJ1-1, the V gene TRBV3-1 (or the pseudogene TRBV3-2), with D possibly being TRBD1 (6 bases). This CDR3 spans 13 amino acids. V lost 5 bases to trimming and J lost 4 bases, with 11 bases between them. CDR1 and CDR2 (germline): LGHDT, YNNKEL (reference sequence).

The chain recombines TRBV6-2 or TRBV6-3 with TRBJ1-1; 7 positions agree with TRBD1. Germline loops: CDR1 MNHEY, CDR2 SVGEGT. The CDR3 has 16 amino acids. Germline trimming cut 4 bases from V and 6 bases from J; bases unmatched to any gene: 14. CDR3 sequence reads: CASSWPHDRALPEAFF. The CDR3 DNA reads TGTGCCAGCAGTTGGCCACACGACAGGGCCTTACCTGAAGCTTTCTTT.

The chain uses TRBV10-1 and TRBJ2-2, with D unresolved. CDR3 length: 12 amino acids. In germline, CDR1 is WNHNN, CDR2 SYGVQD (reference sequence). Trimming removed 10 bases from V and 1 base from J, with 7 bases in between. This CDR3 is CATPGNTGELFF. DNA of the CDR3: TGCGCCACCCCAGGGAACACCGGGGAGCTGTTTTTT.

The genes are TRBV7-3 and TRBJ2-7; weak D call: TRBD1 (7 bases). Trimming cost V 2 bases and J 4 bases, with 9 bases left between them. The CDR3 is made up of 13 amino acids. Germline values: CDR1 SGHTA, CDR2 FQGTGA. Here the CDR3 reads CASSLQGGYEQYF. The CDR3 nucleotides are TGTGCCAGCAGCTTACAGGGGGGTTACGAGCAGTACTTC.

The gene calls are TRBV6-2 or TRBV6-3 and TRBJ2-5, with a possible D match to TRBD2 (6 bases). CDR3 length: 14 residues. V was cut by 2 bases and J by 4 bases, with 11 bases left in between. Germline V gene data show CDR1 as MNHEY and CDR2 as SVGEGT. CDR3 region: CASSYVIGRETQYF. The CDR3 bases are TGTGCCAGCAGTTACGTCATCGGGAGAGAGACCCAGTACTTC.

CDR3 sequence: CASSPDRVYGYTF. The CDR3 nucleotides read TGTGCCAGCAGTCCGGACAGGGTCTATGGCTACACCTTC. The chain carries TRBV6-5 and TRBJ1-2; 8 bases align to TRBD1. V lost 5 bases, J lost 4 bases, and 3 bases stayed unmatched. Germline-derived CDR1 and CDR2 are MNHEY and SVGAGI. This CDR3 comprises 13 residues.

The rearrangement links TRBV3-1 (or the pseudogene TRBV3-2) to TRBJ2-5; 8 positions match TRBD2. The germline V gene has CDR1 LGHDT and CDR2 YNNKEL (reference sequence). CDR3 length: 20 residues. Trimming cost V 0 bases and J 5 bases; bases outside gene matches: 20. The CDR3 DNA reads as TGTGCCAGCAGCCAAGATTGGAGTTGGGAGCGGGGGCCCTTGGTTGAGACCCAGTACTTC. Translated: CASSQDWSWERGPLVETQYF.

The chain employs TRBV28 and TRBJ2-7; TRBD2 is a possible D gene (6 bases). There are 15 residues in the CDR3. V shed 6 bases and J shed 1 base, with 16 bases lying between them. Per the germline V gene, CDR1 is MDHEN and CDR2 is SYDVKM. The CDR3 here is CASSSRRDGSYEQYF. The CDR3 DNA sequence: TGTGCCAGCAGCTCAAGGCGGGACGGATCCTACGAGCAGTACTTC.

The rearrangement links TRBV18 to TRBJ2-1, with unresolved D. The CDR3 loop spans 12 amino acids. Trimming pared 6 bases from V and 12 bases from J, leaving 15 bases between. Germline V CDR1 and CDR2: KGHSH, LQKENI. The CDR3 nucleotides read TGTGCCAGCTCCCCTGACACCTTGAGGCAGTTCTTC. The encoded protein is CASSPDTLRQFF.

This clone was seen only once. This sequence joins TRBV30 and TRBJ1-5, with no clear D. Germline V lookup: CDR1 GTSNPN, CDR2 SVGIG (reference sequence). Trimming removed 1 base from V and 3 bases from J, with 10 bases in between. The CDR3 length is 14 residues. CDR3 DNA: TGTGCCTGGAGTGGGCAGTCCTTCAATCAGCCCCAGCATTTT. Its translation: CAWSGQSFNQPQHF.

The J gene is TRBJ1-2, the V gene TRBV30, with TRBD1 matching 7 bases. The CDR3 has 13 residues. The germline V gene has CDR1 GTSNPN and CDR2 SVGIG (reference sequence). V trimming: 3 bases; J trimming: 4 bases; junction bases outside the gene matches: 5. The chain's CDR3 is CAWRGQTSYGYTF. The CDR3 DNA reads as TGTGCCTGGAGGGGACAGACTTCCTATGGCTACACCTTC.

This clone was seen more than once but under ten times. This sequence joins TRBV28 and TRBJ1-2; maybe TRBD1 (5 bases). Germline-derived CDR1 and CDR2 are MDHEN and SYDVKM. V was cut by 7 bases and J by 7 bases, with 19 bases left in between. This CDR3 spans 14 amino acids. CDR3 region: CASTRGGEVGGYTF. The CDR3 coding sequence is TGTGCCAGCACCCGTGGAGGGGAGGTTGGTGGCTACACCTTC.

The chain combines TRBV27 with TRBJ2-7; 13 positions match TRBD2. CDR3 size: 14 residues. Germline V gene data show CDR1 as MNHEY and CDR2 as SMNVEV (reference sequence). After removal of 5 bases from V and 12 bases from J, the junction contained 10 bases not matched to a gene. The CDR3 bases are TGTGCCAGCAGTCCAAGACTAGCGGGGGGTGATTTGTACTTC. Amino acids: CASSPRLAGGDLYF.

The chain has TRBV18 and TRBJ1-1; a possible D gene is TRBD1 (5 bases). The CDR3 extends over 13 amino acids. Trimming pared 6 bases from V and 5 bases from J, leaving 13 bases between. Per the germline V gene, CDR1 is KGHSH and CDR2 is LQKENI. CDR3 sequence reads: CASSPGQTTEAFF. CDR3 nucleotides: TGTGCCAGCTCCCCAGGACAAACAACTGAAGCTTTCTTT.

CDR3 DNA sequence: TGTGCCAGCAGGACAGGGGGGTCTGGCAATCAGCCCCAGCATTTT. As protein: CASRTGGSGNQPQHF. The rearrangement uses TRBV28 and TRBJ1-5, with 9 bases aligning to TRBD1. The CDR3 is made up of 15 amino acids. CDR1 and CDR2 (germline): MDHEN, SYDVKM. V shed 6 bases, J shed 2 bases, and the junction held 5 bases outside the gene matches.

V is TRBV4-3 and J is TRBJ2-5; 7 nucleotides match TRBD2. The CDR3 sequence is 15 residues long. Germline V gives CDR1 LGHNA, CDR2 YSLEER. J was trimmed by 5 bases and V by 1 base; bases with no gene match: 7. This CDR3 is CASSQGEGTVETQYF. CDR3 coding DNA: TGCGCCAGCAGCCAAGGGGAGGGAACGGTTGAGACCCAGTACTTC.

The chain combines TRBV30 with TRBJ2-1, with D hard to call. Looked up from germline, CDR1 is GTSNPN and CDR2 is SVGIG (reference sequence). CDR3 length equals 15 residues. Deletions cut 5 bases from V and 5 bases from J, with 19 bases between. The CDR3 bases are TGTGCCTGGGCTGACTTAGCCAATGTGGACAATGAGCAGTTCTTC. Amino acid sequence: CAWADLANVDNEQFF.

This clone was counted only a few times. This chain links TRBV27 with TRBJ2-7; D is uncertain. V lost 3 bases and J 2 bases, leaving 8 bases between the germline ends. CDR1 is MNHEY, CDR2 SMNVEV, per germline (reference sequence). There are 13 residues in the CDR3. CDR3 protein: CASSFRQAYEQYF. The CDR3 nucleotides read TGTGCCAGCAGTTTCCGTCAGGCCTACGAGCAGTACTTC.

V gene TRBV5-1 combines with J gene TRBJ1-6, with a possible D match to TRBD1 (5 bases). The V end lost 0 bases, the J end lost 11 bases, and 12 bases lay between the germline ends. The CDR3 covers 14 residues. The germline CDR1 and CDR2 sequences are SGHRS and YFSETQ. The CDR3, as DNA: TGCGCCAGCAGCTTGGGACAGAATCTAACACCCCTCCACTTT. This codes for CASSLGQNLTPLHF.

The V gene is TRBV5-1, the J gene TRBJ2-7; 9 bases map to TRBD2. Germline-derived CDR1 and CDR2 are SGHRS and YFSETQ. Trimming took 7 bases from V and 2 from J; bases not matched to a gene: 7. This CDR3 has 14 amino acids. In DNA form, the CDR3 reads TGCGCCAGCTCGGGAGCGGGAGGCCCCTACGAGCAGTACTTC. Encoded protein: CASSGAGGPYEQYF. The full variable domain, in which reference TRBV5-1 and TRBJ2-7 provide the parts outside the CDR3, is KAGVTQTPRYLIKTRGQQVTLSCSPISGHRSVSWYQQTPGQGLQFLFEYFSETQRNKGNFPGRFSGRQFSNSRSEMNVSTLELGDSALYLCASSGAGGPYEQYFGPGTRLTVT.

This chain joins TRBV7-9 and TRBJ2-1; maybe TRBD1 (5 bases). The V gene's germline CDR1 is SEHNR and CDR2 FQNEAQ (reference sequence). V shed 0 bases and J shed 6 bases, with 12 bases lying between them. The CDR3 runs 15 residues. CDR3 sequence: CASSLAQGMFNEQFF. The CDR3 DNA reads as TGTGCCAGCAGCTTAGCTCAGGGAATGTTCAATGAGCAGTTCTTC.

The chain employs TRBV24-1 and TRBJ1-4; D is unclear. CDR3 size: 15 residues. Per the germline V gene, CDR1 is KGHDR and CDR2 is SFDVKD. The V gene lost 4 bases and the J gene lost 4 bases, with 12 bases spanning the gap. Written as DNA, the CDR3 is TGTGCCACCAGTGACCCGAGGTCCATTAATGAAAAACTGTTTTTT. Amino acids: CATSDPRSINEKLFF.

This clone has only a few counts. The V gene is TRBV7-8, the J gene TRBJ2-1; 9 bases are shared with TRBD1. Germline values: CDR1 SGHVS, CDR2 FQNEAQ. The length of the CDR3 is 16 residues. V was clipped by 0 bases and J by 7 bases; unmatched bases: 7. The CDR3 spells CASSLAWTGARNEQFF. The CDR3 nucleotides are TGTGCCAGCAGCTTAGCGTGGACAGGGGCTCGGAATGAGCAGTTCTTC.

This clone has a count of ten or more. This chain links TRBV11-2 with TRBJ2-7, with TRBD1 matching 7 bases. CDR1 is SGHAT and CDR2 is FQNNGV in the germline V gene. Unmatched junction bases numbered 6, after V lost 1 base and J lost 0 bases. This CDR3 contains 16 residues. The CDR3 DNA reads TGTGCCAGCAGCTTAGGACACAGGGGATCCTCCTACGAGCAGTACTTC. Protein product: CASSLGHRGSSYEQYF.

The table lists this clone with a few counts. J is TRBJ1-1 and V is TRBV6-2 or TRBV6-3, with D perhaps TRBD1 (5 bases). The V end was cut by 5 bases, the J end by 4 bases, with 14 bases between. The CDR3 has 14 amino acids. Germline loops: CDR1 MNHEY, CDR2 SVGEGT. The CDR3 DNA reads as TGTGCCAGCAGTCAAAGACAGAGGACCACTGAAGCTTTCTTT. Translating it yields CASSQRQRTTEAFF.

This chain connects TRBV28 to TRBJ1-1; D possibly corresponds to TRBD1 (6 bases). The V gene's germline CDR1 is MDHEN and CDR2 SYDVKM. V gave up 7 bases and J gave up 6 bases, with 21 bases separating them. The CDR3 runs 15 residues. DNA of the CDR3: TGTGCCAGCACCGACCCTGCCACAGGGAGGGCTGAAGCTTTCTTT. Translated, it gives CASTDPATGRAEAFF.